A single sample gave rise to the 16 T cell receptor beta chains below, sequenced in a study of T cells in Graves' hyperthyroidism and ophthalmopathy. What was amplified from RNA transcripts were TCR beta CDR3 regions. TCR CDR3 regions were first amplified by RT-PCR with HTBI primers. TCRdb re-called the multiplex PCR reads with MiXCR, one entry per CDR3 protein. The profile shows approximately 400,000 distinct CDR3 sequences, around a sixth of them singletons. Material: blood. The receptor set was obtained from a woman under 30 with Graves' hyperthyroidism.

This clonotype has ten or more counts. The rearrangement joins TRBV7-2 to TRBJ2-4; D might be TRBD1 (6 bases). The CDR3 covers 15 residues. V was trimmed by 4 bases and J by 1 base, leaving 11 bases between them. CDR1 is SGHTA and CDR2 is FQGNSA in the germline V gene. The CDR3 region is CASSYDRSAKNIQYF. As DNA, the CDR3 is TGTGCCAGCAGCTATGACAGGAGTGCCAAAAACATTCAGTACTTC.

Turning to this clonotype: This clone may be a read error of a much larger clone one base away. DNA for the CDR3: TGTGCCAGCAGATCACAGGGGAACGGGGAGCTGTTTTTT. Translated, it gives CASRSQGNGELFF. V is TRBV6-4 and J is TRBJ2-2; 7 positions agree with TRBD1. Germline V gene sequence: CDR1 MRHNA, CDR2 SNTAGT. The CDR3 runs 13 residues. The V gene end was trimmed by 6 bases and the J gene end by 7 bases; junction bases not matched to a gene: 5.

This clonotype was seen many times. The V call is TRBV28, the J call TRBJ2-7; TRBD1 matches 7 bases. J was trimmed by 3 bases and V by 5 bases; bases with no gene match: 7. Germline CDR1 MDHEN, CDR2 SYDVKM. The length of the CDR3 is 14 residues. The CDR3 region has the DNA TGTGCCAGCAGTCCCCATCGGGACAGCTACGAGCAGTACTTC. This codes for CASSPHRDSYEQYF.

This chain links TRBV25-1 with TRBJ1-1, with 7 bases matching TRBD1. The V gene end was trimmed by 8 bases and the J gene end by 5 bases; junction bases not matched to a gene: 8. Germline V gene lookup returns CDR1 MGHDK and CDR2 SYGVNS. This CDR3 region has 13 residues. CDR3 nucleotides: TGTGCCAGCTCAGGGACAGTATATACTGAAGCTTTCTTT. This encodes CASSGTVYTEAFF.

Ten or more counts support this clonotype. CDR3 coding DNA: TGTGCCAGCAGTTTAGAAACCGGGGAGCTGTTTTTT. Translated, it gives CASSLETGELFF. The chain is built from TRBV12-3 or TRBV12-4 and TRBJ2-2; no definite D call. The V end lost 1 base, the J end lost 5 bases, and 2 bases lay between the germline ends. This CDR3 has 12 amino acids.

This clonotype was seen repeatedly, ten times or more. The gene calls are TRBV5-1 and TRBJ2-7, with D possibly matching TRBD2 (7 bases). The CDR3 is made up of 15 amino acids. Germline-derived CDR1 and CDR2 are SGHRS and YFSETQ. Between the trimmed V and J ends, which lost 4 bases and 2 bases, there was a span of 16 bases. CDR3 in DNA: TGCGCCAGCAGCCCGTCGACCGGGGGGCCCTACGAGCAGTACTTC. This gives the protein CASSPSTGGPYEQYF. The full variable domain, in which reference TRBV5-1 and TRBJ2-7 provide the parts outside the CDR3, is KAGVTQTPRYLIKTRGQQVTLSCSPISGHRSVSWYQQTPGQGLQFLFEYFSETQRNKGNFPGRFSGRQFSNSRSEMNVSTLELGDSALYLCASSPSTGGPYEQYFGPGTRLTVT.

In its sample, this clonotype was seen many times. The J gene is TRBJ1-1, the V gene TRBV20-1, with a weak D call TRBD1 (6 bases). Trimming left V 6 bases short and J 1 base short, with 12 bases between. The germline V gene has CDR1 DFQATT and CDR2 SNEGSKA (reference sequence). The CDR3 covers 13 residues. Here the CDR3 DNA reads TGCAGTGCACCAGGACAGAGGAACACTGAAGCTTTCTTT. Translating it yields CSAPGQRNTEAFF.

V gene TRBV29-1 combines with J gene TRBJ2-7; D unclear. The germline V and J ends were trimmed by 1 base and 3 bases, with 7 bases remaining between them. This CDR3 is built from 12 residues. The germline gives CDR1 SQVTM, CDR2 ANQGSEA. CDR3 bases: TGCAGCGTTGAAGGCCATCTCTACGAGCAGTACTTC. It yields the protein CSVEGHLYEQYF.

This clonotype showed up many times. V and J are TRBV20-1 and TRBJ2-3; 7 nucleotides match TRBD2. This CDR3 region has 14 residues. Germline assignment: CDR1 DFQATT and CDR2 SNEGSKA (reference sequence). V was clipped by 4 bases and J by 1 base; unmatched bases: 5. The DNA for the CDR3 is TGCAGTGCTAAGCCTAGCGGCCGCACAGATACGCAGTATTTT. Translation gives CSAKPSGRTDTQYF.

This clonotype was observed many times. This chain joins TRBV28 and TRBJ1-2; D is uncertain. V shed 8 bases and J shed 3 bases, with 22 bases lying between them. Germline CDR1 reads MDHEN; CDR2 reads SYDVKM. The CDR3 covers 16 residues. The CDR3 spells CASDTGYTAVDYGYTF. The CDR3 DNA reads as TGTGCCAGCGATACGGGATACACAGCGGTAGACTATGGCTACACCTTC.

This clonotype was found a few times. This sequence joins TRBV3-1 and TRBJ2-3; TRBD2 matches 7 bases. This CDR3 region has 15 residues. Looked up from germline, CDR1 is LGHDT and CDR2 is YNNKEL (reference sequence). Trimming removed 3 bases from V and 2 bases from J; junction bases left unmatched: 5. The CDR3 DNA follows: TGTGCCAGCAGCCACCACGGGACTAACACAGATACGCAGTATTTT. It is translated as CASSHHGTNTDTQYF.

The CDR3 is CASRANQGADDYTF. CDR3 bases: TGCGCCAGCAGGGCAAACCAGGGGGCTGATGACTACACCTTC. The genes are TRBV5-1 and TRBJ1-2; 8 bases map to TRBD1. The J segment lost 10 bases and the V segment lost 5 bases, leaving 13 bases of the junction unmatched. The CDR3 loop spans 14 amino acids. Germline CDR1 SGHRS, CDR2 YFSETQ.

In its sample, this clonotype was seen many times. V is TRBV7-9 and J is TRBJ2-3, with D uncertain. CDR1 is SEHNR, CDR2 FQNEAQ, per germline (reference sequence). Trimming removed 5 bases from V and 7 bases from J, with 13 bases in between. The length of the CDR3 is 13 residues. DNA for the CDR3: TGTGCCAGCAGCGCGCCCGTGTCTTATACGCAGTATTTT. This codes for CASSAPVSYTQYF.

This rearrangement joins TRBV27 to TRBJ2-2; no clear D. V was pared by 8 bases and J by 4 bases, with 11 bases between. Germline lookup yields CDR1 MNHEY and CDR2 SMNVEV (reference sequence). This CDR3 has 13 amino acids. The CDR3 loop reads CASAVYFTGELFF. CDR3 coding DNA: TGTGCCAGCGCAGTTTATTTCACCGGGGAGCTGTTTTTT.

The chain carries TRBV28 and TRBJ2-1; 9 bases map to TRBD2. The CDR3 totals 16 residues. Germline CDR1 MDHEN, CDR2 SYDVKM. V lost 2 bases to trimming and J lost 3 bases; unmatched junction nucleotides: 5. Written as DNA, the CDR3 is TGTGCCAGCAGTTTACAACTAGCGGGCAACTACAATGAGCAGTTCTTC. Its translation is CASSLQLAGNYNEQFF. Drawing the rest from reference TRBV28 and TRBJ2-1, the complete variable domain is DVKVTQSSRYLVKRTGEKVFLECVQDMDHENMFWYRQDPGLGLRLIYFSYDVKMKEKGDIPEGYSVSREKKERFSLILESASTNQTSMYLCASSLQLAGNYNEQFFGPGTRLTVL.

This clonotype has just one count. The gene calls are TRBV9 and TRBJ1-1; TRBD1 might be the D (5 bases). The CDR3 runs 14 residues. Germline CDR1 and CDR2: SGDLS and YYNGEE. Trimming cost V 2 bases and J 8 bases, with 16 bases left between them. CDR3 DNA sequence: TGTGCCAGCAGCGTTTCTGGGACCCCCGGGGAAGCTTTCTTT. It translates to CASSVSGTPGEAFF.